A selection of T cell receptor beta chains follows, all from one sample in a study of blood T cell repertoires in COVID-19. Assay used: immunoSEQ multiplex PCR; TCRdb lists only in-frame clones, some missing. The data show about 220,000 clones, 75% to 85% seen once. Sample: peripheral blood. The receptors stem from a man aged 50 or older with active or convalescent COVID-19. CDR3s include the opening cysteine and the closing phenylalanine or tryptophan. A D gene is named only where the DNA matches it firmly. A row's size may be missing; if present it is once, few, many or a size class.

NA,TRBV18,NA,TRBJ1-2,TGTGCCAGCTCACCAACGGACACCGACTATGGCTACACCTTC,CASSPTDTDYGYTF
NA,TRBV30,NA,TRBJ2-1,TGTGCCTGGAGTCCCCAACTGTACAATGAGCAGTTCTTC,CAWSPQLYNEQFF
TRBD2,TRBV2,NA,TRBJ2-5,TGTGCCAGCAGTCTGGAAACTAGCGGGGGAAGAGAGACCCAGTACTTC,CASSLETSGGRETQYF
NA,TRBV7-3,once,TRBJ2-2,TGTGCCAGCAGCTTAACTAGAGCCGGCACCGGGGAGCTGTTTTTT,CASSLTRAGTGELFF
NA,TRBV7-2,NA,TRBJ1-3,TGTGCCAGCAGCCATACAGGGTTGGGCTCTGGAAACACCATATATTTT,CASSHTGLGSGNTIYF
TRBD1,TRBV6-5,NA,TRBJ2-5,TGTGCCAGCAGGCCCCGGGACAGGGGGGAAGAGACCCAGTACTTC,CASRPRDRGEETQYF
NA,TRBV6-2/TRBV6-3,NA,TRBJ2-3,TGTGCCAGCAGCCCACCGCATTCGCGGTTGAGCACAGATACGCAGTATTTT,CASSPPHSRLSTDTQYF
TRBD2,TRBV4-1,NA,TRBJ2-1,TGCGCCAGCAGCCAAGGGACTAGCGGGATAAACAATGAGCAGTTCTTC,CASSQGTSGINNEQFF
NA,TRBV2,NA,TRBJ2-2,TGTGCCAGCAGGGGTGTGGGGCGCAGGAACACCGGGGAGCTGTTTTTT,CASRGVGRRNTGELFF
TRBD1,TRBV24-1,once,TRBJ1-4,TGTGCCACCAGTGATGGAGGGGGCGCCGGTAATGAAAAACTGTTTTTT,CATSDGGGAGNEKLFF
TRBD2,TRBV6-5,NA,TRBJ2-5,TGTGCCAGCAGTTACACGACTAGCGGGATTAGGGAGACCCAGTACTTC,CASSYTTSGIRETQYF
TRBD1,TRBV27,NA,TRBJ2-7,TGTGCCATCACTAGTAGACAGGGAACGGGTCGCCCCGCTTACGAGCAGTACTTC,CAITSRQGTGRPAYEQYF
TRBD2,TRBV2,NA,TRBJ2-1,TGTGCCAGTACCCACCCTCGGGGGGTTTTTGAGCAGTTCTTC,CASTHPRGVFEQFF
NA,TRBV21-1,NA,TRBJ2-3,TGTGCCAGCAGCAAAGCGTCGAGCGGGAGGCAGCTTGGTACGCAGTATTTT,CASSKASSGRQLGTQYF
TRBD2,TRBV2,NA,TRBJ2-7,TGTGCCAGCAGTGCTGGGACTAGCCCCGAGCAGTACTTC,CASSAGTSPEQYF
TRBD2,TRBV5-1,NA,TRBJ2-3,TGCGCCAGCAGCTTGCTGGCGGGAGCGACAGATACGCAGTATTTT,CASSLLAGATDTQYF
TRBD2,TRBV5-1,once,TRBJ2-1,TGCGCCAGCCTTCGACTAGCGGCCAACGAGGGGTACAATGAGCAGTTCTTC,CASLRLAANEGYNEQFF
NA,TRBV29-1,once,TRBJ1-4,TGCAGCGTTGTCGGGGGTTGGAATGAAAAACTGTTTTTT,CSVVGGWNEKLFF
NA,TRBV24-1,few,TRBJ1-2,TGTGCCACCAGTGATTTGCCCGCCCCTCAGGGGAATTATGGCTACACCTTC,CATSDLPAPQGNYGYTF
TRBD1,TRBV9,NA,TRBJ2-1,TGTGCCAGCAGCCCGGACAGGGGGCAGCGAAATGAGCAGTTCTTC,CASSPDRGQRNEQFF
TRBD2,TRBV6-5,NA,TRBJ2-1,TGTGCCAGCAGTCGAGCGGGGCACTCCTACAATGAGCAGTTCTTC,CASSRAGHSYNEQFF
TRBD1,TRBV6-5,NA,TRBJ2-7,TGTGCCAGCAGTTACTCGAGGGACAGGGCAGGCGAGCAGTACTTC,CASSYSRDRAGEQYF
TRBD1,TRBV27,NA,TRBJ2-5,TGTGCCAGCAGTGGTCGACAGGGGCGGGAGACCCAGTACTTC,CASSGRQGRETQYF
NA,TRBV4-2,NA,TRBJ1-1,TGTGCCAGCAGCCAAGGGTCCCGGGGTACTTACACTGAAGCTTTCTTT,CASSQGSRGTYTEAFF